Below, 9 T cell receptor beta chains from the same sample are listed, as sequenced in a study of blood T cell repertoires in COVID-19. The data were produced by immunoSEQ multiplex PCR, yet TCRdb's version contains in-frame clones alone and is incomplete. The sample carries about 250,000 clones, around four fifths recorded once. The sequenced material came from peripheral blood. All receptors derive from a woman in her thirties or forties with active or convalescent COVID-19.

The chain has TRBV30 and TRBJ2-1; 11 nucleotides line up with TRBD2. Trimming took 0 bases from V and 7 from J; bases not matched to a gene: 2. This CDR3 spans 14 amino acids. Looked up from germline, CDR1 is GTSNPN and CDR2 is SVGIG (reference sequence). CDR3 protein: CAWSVSGGVNEQFF. The CDR3 DNA follows: TGTGCCTGGAGTGTTAGCGGGGGGGTAAATGAGCAGTTCTTC.

The chain couples TRBV5-1 to TRBJ1-2, with D possibly TRBD1 on 6 matching bases. Germline-derived CDR1 and CDR2 are SGHRS and YFSETQ. The CDR3 has 15 amino acids. The germline V and J ends were trimmed by 0 bases and 9 bases, with 18 bases remaining between them. CDR3 protein: CASSLAHPGVDSYTF. Written as DNA, the CDR3 is TGCGCCAGCAGCTTGGCGCATCCAGGGGTCGATAGCTACACCTTC.

The V gene is TRBV10-3, the J gene TRBJ1-1; possibly TRBD1 for D (5 bases). This CDR3 spans 14 amino acids. Germline loops: CDR1 ENHRY, CDR2 SYGVKD. V lost 3 bases to trimming and J lost 2 bases, with 10 bases between them. The CDR3 is CAISDAGINTEAFF. The CDR3 DNA is TGTGCCATCAGTGATGCAGGGATTAACACTGAAGCTTTCTTT.

The rearrangement uses TRBV11-2 and TRBJ2-5; D might be TRBD1 (5 bases). Trimming removed 5 bases at V and 5 bases at J, with 12 bases between. The CDR3 runs to 13 residues. Germline-derived CDR1 and CDR2 are SGHAT and FQNNGV. The CDR3 protein is CASSPGLSETQYF. Here the CDR3 DNA reads TGTGCCAGCAGCCCAGGGCTCTCGGAGACCCAGTACTTC.

The rearrangement uses TRBV5-1 and TRBJ2-5, with TRBD2 identical over 7 bases. Germline CDR1 SGHRS, CDR2 YFSETQ. The CDR3 is made up of 14 amino acids. V shed 4 bases and J 4 bases; nucleotides not matched to a gene: 7. CDR3 nucleotides: TGCGCCAGCAGCCCCGGGGTAGCGGGAGAGACCCAGTACTTC. Amino acids: CASSPGVAGETQYF.

The CDR3 is CASSLGDTNQPQHF. The CDR3 nucleotides read TGTGCCAGCAGCTTAGGGGACACTAATCAGCCCCAGCATTTT. This chain connects TRBV7-2 to TRBJ1-5; D is possibly TRBD1 (6 bases). Germline V lookup: CDR1 SGHTA, CDR2 FQGNSA. The V gene lost 1 base and the J gene lost 4 bases, with 8 bases spanning the gap. The CDR3 is made up of 14 amino acids.

The CDR3 loop is CSVEAGPNTEAFF. In DNA, the CDR3 is TGCAGCGTTGAGGCAGGGCCGAACACTGAAGCTTTCTTT. The chain couples TRBV29-1 to TRBJ1-1; possibly TRBD1 for D (5 bases). The CDR3 consists of 13 residues. From germline, CDR1 is SQVTM and CDR2 ANQGSEA. Deletions cut 3 bases from V and 1 base from J, with 9 bases between. The full variable domain, in which reference TRBV29-1 and TRBJ1-1 provide the parts outside the CDR3, is SAVISQKPSRDICQRGTSLTIQCQVDSQVTMMFWYRQQPGQSLTLIATANQGSEATYESGFVIDKFPISRPNLTFSTLTVSNMSPEDSSIYLCSVEAGPNTEAFFGQGTRLTVV.

This clone was recorded a few times. The V call is TRBV28, the J call TRBJ1-2; no firm D call. The CDR3 runs 15 residues. Trimming took off 2 bases at V and 3 bases at J, with 13 bases between the two ends. Germline-derived CDR1 and CDR2 are MDHEN and SYDVKM. The CDR3 reads CASSLNTAAYYGYTF. The CDR3 bases are TGTGCCAGCAGTTTAAACACAGCAGCTTACTATGGCTACACCTTC.

The rearrangement uses TRBV9 and TRBJ2-1; maybe TRBD2 (5 bases). The V end lost 0 bases, the J end lost 2 bases, and 9 bases lay between the germline ends. Germline values: CDR1 SGDLS, CDR2 YYNGEE. The CDR3 is 15 residues long. The CDR3 DNA reads TGTGCCAGCAGCGTAGCCGGGGAGACCTACAATGAGCAGTTCTTC. It codes for CASSVAGETYNEQFF.